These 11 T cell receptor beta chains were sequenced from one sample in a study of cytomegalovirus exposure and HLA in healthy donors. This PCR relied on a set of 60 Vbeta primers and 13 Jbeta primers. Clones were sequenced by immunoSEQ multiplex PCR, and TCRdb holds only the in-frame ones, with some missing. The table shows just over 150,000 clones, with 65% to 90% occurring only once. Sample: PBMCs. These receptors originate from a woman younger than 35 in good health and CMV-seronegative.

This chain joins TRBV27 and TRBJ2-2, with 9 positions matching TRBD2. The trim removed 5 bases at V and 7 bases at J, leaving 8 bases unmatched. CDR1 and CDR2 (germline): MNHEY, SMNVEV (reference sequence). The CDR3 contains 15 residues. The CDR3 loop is CASSVAGAYGGELFF. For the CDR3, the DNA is TGTGCCAGCAGTGTAGCGGGGGCTTACGGCGGGGAGCTGTTTTTT.

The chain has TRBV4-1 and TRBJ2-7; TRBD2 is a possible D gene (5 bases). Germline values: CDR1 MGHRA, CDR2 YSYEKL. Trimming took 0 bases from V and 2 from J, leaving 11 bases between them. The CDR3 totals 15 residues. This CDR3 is CASSQERASTYEQYF. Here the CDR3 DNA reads TGCGCCAGCAGCCAAGAGAGGGCCTCAACCTACGAGCAGTACTTC.

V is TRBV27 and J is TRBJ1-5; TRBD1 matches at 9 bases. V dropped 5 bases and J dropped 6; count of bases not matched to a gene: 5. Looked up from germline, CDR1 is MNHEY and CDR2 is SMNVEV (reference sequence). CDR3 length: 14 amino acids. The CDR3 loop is CASSNRGLAQPQHF. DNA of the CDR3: TGTGCCAGCAGTAACAGGGGGCTGGCTCAGCCCCAGCATTTT.

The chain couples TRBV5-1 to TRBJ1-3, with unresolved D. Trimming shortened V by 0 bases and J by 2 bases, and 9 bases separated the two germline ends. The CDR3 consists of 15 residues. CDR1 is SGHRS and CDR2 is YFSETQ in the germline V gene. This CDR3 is CASSLASGAGNTIYF. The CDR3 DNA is TGCGCCAGCAGCTTGGCATCCGGGGCTGGAAACACCATATATTTT.

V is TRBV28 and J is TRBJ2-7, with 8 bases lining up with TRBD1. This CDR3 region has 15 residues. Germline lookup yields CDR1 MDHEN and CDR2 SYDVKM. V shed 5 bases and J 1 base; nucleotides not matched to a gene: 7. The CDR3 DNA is TGTGCCAGCAGTCCGTGGACAGGGTGGTCCTACGAGCAGTACTTC. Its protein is CASSPWTGWSYEQYF.

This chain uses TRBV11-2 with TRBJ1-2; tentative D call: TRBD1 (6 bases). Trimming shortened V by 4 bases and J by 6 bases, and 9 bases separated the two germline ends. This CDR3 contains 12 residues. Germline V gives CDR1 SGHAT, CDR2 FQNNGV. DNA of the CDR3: TGTGCCAGCAGCTGGGGGGGCAATGGCTACACCTTC. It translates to CASSWGGNGYTF.

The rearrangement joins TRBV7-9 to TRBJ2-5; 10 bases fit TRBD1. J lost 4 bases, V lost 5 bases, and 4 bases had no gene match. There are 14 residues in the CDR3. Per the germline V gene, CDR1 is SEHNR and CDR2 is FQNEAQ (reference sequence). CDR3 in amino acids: CASSQTGGTETQYF. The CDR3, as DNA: TGTGCCAGCAGCCAGACAGGGGGCACAGAGACCCAGTACTTC.

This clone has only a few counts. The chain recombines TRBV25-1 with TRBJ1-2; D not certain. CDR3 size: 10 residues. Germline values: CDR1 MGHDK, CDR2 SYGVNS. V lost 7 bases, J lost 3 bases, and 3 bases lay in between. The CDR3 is CASNYYGYTF. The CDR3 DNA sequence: TGTGCCAGCAACTACTATGGCTACACCTTC.

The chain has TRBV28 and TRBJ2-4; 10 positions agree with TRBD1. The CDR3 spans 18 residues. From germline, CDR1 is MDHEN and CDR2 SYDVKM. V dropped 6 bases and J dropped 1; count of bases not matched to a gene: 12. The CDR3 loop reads CASRRQGASDAAKNIQYF. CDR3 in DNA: TGTGCCAGCAGGCGACAGGGGGCTAGTGATGCGGCCAAAAACATTCAGTACTTC.

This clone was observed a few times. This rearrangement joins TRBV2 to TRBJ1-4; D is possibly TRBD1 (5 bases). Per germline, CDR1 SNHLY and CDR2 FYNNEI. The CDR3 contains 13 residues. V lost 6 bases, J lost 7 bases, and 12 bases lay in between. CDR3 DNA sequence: TGTGCCAGCAGCAGGGAGGAGACTGAAAAACTGTTTTTT. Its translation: CASSREETEKLFF.

The CDR3 bases are TGTGCCAGCCTAAAACTAGCGGGGTCCTACGAGCAGTACTTC. Translation: CASLKLAGSYEQYF. The chain uses TRBV2 and TRBJ2-7; 10 bases map to TRBD2. The CDR3 spans 14 residues. V lost 8 bases to trimming and J lost 1 base; unmatched junction nucleotides: 5. From germline, CDR1 is SNHLY and CDR2 FYNNEI.